Listed below are T cell receptor beta chains from one sample, sequenced in a study of vaccination and CD4 T cells after COVID-19. Antigens for these TCRs are unknown. TCRdb called the PCR reads again in MiXCR, with one record for every CDR3 protein. The sample holds over 1,500 distinct CDR3 sequences, approximately 70% seen once. The sample here was CD4+ T cells from blood, cultured in vitro, taken after SARS-CoV-2 vaccination. Receptor source: a human donor who had recovered from COVID-19. Each CDR3 is given with its conserved first and last residue. The D gene is left open where the match is weak. A row's size may be missing; if present it is once, few, many or a size class.

j_call: TRBJ1-5; d_call: .; clone_size: .; v_call: TRBV27; cdr3_aa: CASSFTAGVQPQHF; cdr3_nt: TGTGCCAGCAGTTTCACGGCAGGGGTTCAGCCCCAGCATTTT
j_call: TRBJ1-2; d_call: .; clone_size: few; v_call: TRBV27; cdr3_aa: CASSLAGTGYTF; cdr3_nt: TGTGCCAGCAGTTTGGCAGGGACTGGCTACACCTTC
j_call: TRBJ1-1; d_call: .; clone_size: .; v_call: TRBV6-2/TRBV6-3; cdr3_aa: CASQFPRNTEAFF; cdr3_nt: TGTGCCAGCCAGTTCCCTAGGAACACTGAAGCTTTCTTT
j_call: TRBJ2-1; d_call: TRBD1; clone_size: .; v_call: TRBV6-1; cdr3_aa: CASSRLGQGPINEQFF; cdr3_nt: TGTGCCAGCAGTCGCCTGGGACAGGGGCCGATCAATGAGCAGTTCTTC
j_call: TRBJ2-7; d_call: .; clone_size: .; v_call: TRBV7-9; cdr3_aa: CASSLGGTGYEQYF; cdr3_nt: TGTGCCAGCAGCTTAGGGGGTACGGGCTACGAGCAGTACTTC
j_call: TRBJ1-3; d_call: .; clone_size: .; v_call: TRBV24-1; cdr3_aa: CATSESWGGNTIYF; cdr3_nt: TGTGCCACCAGTGAATCCTGGGGGGGCAACACCATATATTTT
j_call: TRBJ2-1; d_call: .; clone_size: .; v_call: TRBV7-9; cdr3_aa: CASSLGAASGDEQFF; cdr3_nt: TGTGCCAGCAGTTTAGGGGCAGCTAGTGGCGATGAGCAGTTCTTC
j_call: TRBJ2-2; d_call: TRBD2; clone_size: once; v_call: TRBV6-1; cdr3_aa: CASTGGSGELFF; cdr3_nt: TGTGCCAGCACGGGGGGGTCCGGGGAGCTGTTTTTT
j_call: TRBJ1-2; d_call: .; clone_size: .; v_call: TRBV28; cdr3_aa: CASSLNHPQGGYTF; cdr3_nt: TGTGCCAGCAGTTTAAATCACCCACAGGGAGGCTACACCTTC
j_call: TRBJ2-7; d_call: .; clone_size: .; v_call: TRBV7-9; cdr3_aa: CASSEDAGLGSYEQYF; cdr3_nt: TGTGCCAGCAGCGAAGACGCGGGACTGGGCTCCTACGAGCAGTACTTC
j_call: TRBJ1-1; d_call: .; clone_size: .; v_call: TRBV20-1; cdr3_aa: CSARARATTEAFF; cdr3_nt: TGCAGTGCTAGGGCTCGGGCAACCACTGAAGCTTTCTTT
j_call: TRBJ1-1; d_call: .; clone_size: .; v_call: TRBV7-8; cdr3_aa: CASSLEGSLGTEAFF; cdr3_nt: TGTGCCAGCAGCTTAGAGGGCAGCCTGGGCACTGAAGCTTTCTTT
j_call: TRBJ1-5; d_call: .; clone_size: large; v_call: TRBV20-1; cdr3_aa: CSARIGGYSNQPQHF; cdr3_nt: TGCAGTGCCCGTATCGGGGGCTATAGCAATCAGCCCCAGCATTTT
j_call: TRBJ1-2; d_call: TRBD1; clone_size: .; v_call: TRBV2; cdr3_aa: CASSPTGGLYYGYTF; cdr3_nt: TGTGCCAGCAGCCCGACAGGGGGTCTCTACTATGGCTACACCTTC
j_call: TRBJ2-5; d_call: TRBD2; clone_size: once; v_call: TRBV27; cdr3_aa: CASSSGRGRAQYF; cdr3_nt: TGTGCCAGCAGCTCGGGGCGGGGGAGGGCCCAGTACTTC
j_call: TRBJ2-1; d_call: TRBD2; clone_size: .; v_call: TRBV7-6; cdr3_aa: CASSPLAGPRYNEQFF; cdr3_nt: TGTGCCAGCAGCCCTCTAGCGGGACCTAGGTACAATGAGCAGTTCTTC
j_call: TRBJ2-3; d_call: .; clone_size: few; v_call: TRBV24-1; cdr3_aa: CATSEVGVPDTQYF; cdr3_nt: TGTGCCACCAGTGAGGTGGGAGTCCCAGATACGCAGTATTTT
j_call: TRBJ1-2; d_call: TRBD1; clone_size: .; v_call: TRBV20-1; cdr3_aa: CSARDRGGGNSYGYTF; cdr3_nt: TGCAGTGCTAGAGATCGGGGAGGGGGCAACTCCTATGGCTACACCTTC
j_call: TRBJ1-5; d_call: TRBD1; clone_size: .; v_call: TRBV6-2/TRBV6-3; cdr3_aa: CASSYPSVGGSQPQHF; cdr3_nt: TGTGCCAGCAGTTACCCGAGCGTAGGGGGCAGTCAGCCCCAGCATTTT
j_call: TRBJ2-1; d_call: .; clone_size: .; v_call: TRBV29-1; cdr3_aa: CSVEASVDEQFF; cdr3_nt: TGCAGCGTTGAGGCTAGCGTCGATGAGCAGTTCTTC
j_call: TRBJ2-5; d_call: TRBD1; clone_size: .; v_call: TRBV14; cdr3_aa: CASSRWTGMWETQYF; cdr3_nt: TGTGCCAGCAGCCGTTGGACAGGGATGTGGGAGACCCAGTACTTC
j_call: TRBJ1-1; d_call: .; clone_size: .; v_call: TRBV6-1; cdr3_aa: CASSREMNTEAFF; cdr3_nt: TGTGCCAGCAGTCGCGAGATGAACACTGAAGCTTTCTTT
j_call: TRBJ2-1; d_call: .; clone_size: .; v_call: TRBV28; cdr3_aa: CASRPRTGGFEQFF; cdr3_nt: TGTGCCAGCAGGCCTCGCACCGGGGGCTTTGAGCAGTTCTTC
j_call: TRBJ2-7; d_call: .; clone_size: .; v_call: TRBV28; cdr3_aa: CASSPRGQGRTYEQYF; cdr3_nt: TGTGCCAGCAGTCCCAGGGGTCAGGGGCGAACCTACGAGCAGTACTTC
j_call: TRBJ2-2; d_call: .; clone_size: hyperexpanded; v_call: TRBV24-1; cdr3_aa: CATSDPGTNTGELFF; cdr3_nt: TGTGCCACCAGTGACCCTGGGACGAACACCGGGGAGCTGTTTTTT
j_call: TRBJ1-2; d_call: .; clone_size: .; v_call: TRBV7-9; cdr3_aa: CASTRDSYLGGYTF; cdr3_nt: TGTGCCAGCACCCGAGACAGTTATTTGGGTGGCTACACCTTC
j_call: TRBJ2-7; d_call: .; clone_size: large; v_call: TRBV20-1; cdr3_aa: CSASSRYSSYEQYF; cdr3_nt: TGCAGTGCTAGCTCAAGATACAGCTCCTACGAGCAGTACTTC
j_call: TRBJ1-1; d_call: .; clone_size: once; v_call: TRBV12-3/TRBV12-4; cdr3_aa: CASTAGTEAFF; cdr3_nt: TGTGCCAGCACAGCGGGTACTGAAGCTTTCTTT